These T cell receptor beta chains were read from a single sample in a study of cytotoxic CD8 clonotypes in ibrutinib-treated CLL. Produced via immunoSEQ multiplex PCR; TCRdb's table is partial and in-frame only. This table has over 6,000 clones, 65% to 75% appearing once. The sample in question was PBMCs, obtained before ibrutinib treatment. The receptor set was obtained from a human donor with chronic lymphocytic leukemia. Both conserved end residues are trimmed from each CDR3. Each record gives: V gene, CDR3 length, CDR3 protein.

TRBV19 12 ASMTGDSYNEQF
TRBV2 11 ASSAREQETQY
TRBV28 13 ASSRPDREAQPQH
TRBV5-1 12 ATSLRDRSDEQY
TRBV29-1 12 SVEGSGQAYEQY
TRBV18 12 ASSGPRSGNTIY
TRBV11-1 15 ASSLETGVIAKNIQY
TRBV2 14 ASSKPAARINEKLF
TRBV6-6 10 ASSDSNQPQH
TRBV2 12 ASSEGVGGTEAF
TRBV4-2 10 ASSPTGYEQY
TRBV15 12 ATSRANTRETQY
TRBV29-1 10 SVDRRNTEAF
TRBV7-9 13 ASSLAMEGGQPQH
TRBV2 10 ASSNNQETQY
TRBV7-3 13 ASSLGGRYSGELF
TRBV11-3 15 ASSLNLFTSNHNEQF
TRBV18 12 ASSPDFVDQPQH
TRBV29-1 11 SSWAFKGDTQY
TRBV18 13 ASSSGTSGTNEQY
TRBV5-6 11 ASSLGLVNIQY
TRBV13 14 ASSLGQSRGNNEQF
TRBV6-5 9 ASNGPYEQY
TRBV6-1 11 ASRGQGATEAF
TRBV5-4 13 ASSTTSGRSYEQY
TRBV7-8 15 ASSSEPGLAVTDTQY
TRBV7-9 13 ASSRTALSGNTIY
TRBV7-9 10 ASSLATDEQY
TRBV7-2 18 ASSLARVLGSGWAGYEQY
TRBV7-9 14 ASSLEPGQRNSPLH
TRBV19 10 ASSKGEETQY
TRBV30 15 AWSVSLAGGLTDTQY
TRBV29-1 12 SVGSKLSSYEQY
TRBV4-1 12 ASSQERVYNEQF
TRBV6-5 10 ASSKQRETQY
TRBV10-3 12 AISELARGETQY
TRBV4-1 14 ASSLITSGRAHEQF
TRBV5-4 13 ASSSGLAATDTQY
TRBV30 11 AWTLTAAGIQY
TRBV5-4 14 ASSLGLAGFSNEQF
TRBV6-1 9 ASRKEYGYT
TRBV30 11 AWSVGGSQPQH
TRBV7-9 14 ASSFGLADSTDTQY
TRBV27 12 ASSYGGANYGYT
TRBV5-1 13 ASSYASGRADTQY
TRBV6-6 13 ASRRESGRAYEQY
TRBV5-5 11 ASSQDRDTEAF